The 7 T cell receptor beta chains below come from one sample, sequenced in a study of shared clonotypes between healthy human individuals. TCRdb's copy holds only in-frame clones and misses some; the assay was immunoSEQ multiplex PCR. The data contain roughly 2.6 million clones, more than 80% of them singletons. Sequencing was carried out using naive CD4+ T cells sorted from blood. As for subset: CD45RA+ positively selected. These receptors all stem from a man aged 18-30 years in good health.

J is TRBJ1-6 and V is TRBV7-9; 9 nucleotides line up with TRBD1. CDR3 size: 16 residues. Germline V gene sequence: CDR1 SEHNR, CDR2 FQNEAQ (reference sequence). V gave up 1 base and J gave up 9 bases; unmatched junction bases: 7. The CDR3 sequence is CASSLGPDRGGSPLHF. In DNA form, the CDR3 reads TGTGCCAGCAGCTTAGGCCCGGACAGGGGAGGTTCACCCCTCCACTTT.

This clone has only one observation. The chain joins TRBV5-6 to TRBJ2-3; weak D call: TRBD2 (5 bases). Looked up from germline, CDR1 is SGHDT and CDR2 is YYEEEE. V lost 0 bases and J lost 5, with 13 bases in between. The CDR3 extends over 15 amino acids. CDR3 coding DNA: TGTGCCAGCAGCTTGGAAGGGAGCTCGGGAGATACGCAGTATTTT. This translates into CASSLEGSSGDTQYF.

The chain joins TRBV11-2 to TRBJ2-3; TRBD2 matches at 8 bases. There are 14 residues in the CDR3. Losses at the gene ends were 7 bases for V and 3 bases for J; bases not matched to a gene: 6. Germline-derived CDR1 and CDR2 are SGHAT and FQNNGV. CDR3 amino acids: CASNERERTDTQYF. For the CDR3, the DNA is TGTGCCAGCAACGAGCGGGAGAGGACAGATACGCAGTATTTT.

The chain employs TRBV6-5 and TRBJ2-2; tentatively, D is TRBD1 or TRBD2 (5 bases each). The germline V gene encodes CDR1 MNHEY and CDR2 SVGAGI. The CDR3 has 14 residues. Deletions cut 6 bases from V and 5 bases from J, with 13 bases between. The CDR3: CASSIGTGTGELFF. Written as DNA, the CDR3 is TGTGCCAGCAGCATTGGGACGGGGACCGGGGAGCTGTTTTTT.

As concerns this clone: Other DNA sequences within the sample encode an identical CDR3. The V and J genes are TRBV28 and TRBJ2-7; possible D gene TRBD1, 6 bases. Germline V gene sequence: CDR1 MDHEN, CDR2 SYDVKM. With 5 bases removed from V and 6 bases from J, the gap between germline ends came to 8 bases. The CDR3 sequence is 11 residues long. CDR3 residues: CASSTGSEQYF. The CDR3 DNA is TGTGCCAGCAGTACAGGGTCCGAGCAGTACTTC.

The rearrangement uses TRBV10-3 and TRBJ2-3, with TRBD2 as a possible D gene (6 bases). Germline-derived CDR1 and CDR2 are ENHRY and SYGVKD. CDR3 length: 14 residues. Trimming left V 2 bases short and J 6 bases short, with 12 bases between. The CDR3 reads CAISESGWGDTQYF. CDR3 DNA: TGTGCCATCAGTGAGAGCGGGTGGGGGGATACGCAGTATTTT.

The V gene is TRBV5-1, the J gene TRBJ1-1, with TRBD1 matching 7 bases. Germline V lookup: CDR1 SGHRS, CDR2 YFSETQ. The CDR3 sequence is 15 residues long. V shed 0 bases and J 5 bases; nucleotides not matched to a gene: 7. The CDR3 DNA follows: TGCGCCAGCAGCTTGGTGTTCAGGGGGAGTACTGAAGCTTTCTTT. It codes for CASSLVFRGSTEAFF.